These T cell receptor beta chains were read from a single sample in a study of tumor-infiltrating lymphocytes in primary liver carcinoma. TCRdb ran MiXCR on the multiplex PCR reads and lists one entry per CDR3 protein. Of 300,000 to 400,000 distinct CDR3 sequences listed, 65% are singletons. The sample comprised peripheral blood. These receptors came from a man in his forties or fifties with primary liver carcinoma and hepatitis B virus infection. CDR3s include the opening cysteine and the closing phenylalanine or tryptophan. The D gene is left open where the match is weak. The size of a clone is reported for some rows only, either as once, few or many, or as a class for expanded clones.

>.|TRBV4-2|.|TRBJ2-1
CASIQENGGVEQFF
TGTGCCAGCATCCAAGAAAACGGCGGGGTAGAGCAGTTCTTC
>.|TRBV29-1|many|TRBJ1-1
CSVVASDTEAFF
TGCAGCGTTGTAGCTAGCGACACTGAAGCTTTCTTT
>TRBD1|TRBV10-3|.|TRBJ2-3
CGISPGQGGTDMQYF
TGTGGCATCAGTCCGGGACAGGGGGGAACAGATATGCAGTATTTT
>.|TRBV7-9|.|TRBJ2-5
CSSSYPREETQYF
TGTTCCAGCAGCTACCCGAGAGAAGAGACCCAGTACTTC
>.|TRBV5-1|few|TRBJ2-7
CASSSDPYYEQYF
TGCGCCAGCAGCTCCGACCCATACTACGAGCAGTACTTC
>.|TRBV6-6|.|TRBJ1-1
CASSFNGGNIEAFF
TGTGCCAGTAGTTTTAACGGGGGTAACATTGAAGCTTTCTTT
>.|TRBV5-6|.|TRBJ2-5
CASSLRSAADPETQYF
TGTGCCAGCAGCTTGAGGTCGGCGGCGGATCCGGAGACCCAGTACTTC
>.|TRBV29-1|.|TRBJ2-3
CSVEGLTVQSDTHYF
TGCAGCGTTGAAGGTTTGACGGTCCAATCTGATACGCATTATTTT
>.|TRBV6-1|once|TRBJ2-1
CLSRPRGAHEQFF
TGTCTCAGCAGGCCGAGGGGGGCCCATGAGCAGTTCTTC
>.|TRBV6-6|few|TRBJ1-6
CASSYGGPEVNSSPLHF
TGTGCCAGCAGTTACGGGGGGCCGGAGGTTAATAGTTCACCCCTCCACTTT
>TRBD1|TRBV28|.|TRBJ2-7
CASRGQGNYEQYF
TGTGCCAGCCGGGGACAGGGGAATTACGAGCAGTACTTC
>.|TRBV5-6|.|TRBJ2-6
CASSSWTWWLSGANVLTF
TGTGCCAGTAGCTCGTGGACATGGTGGCTTTCTGGGGCCAACGTCCTGACTTTC
>TRBD2|TRBV6-6|few|TRBJ2-1
CASSEPGTTDYNEQFF
TGTGCCAGCAGTGAACCCGGGACTACTGACTACAATGAGCAGTTCTTC
>.|TRBV6-2/TRBV6-3|.|TRBJ2-2
CASSYGARTGELFF
TGTGCCAGCAGTTACGGGGCTCGGACTGGGGAGCTGTTTTTT
>.|TRBV28|.|TRBJ2-4
CVSSLTRDDGDIQYF
TGTGTCAGCAGTTTAACCAGGGATGATGGGGACATTCAGTACTTC
>TRBD1|TRBV5-6|few|TRBJ2-1
CASSASGTGFGNEQFF
TGTGCCAGCAGCGCATCCGGGACAGGGTTTGGGAATGAGCAGTTCTTC
>.|TRBV29-1|many|TRBJ2-3
CSVDRTQHTQYF
TGCAGCGTTGACCGAACACAGCACACGCAGTATTTT
>.|TRBV4-1|many|TRBJ2-3
CASSPRTERNTDTQYF
TGCGCCAGCAGCCCCAGAACGGAGCGGAACACAGATACGCAGTATTTT
>.|TRBV5-1|few|TRBJ2-1
CASSLRVGNAYNEQFF
TGCGCCAGCAGCTTGCGGGTGGGCAACGCCTACAATGAGCAGTTCTTC
>.|TRBV5-4|.|TRBJ2-5
CASSLALVGAETQYF
TGTGCCAGCAGCTTAGCGCTAGTGGGAGCTGAGACCCAGTACTTC
>TRBD2|TRBV11-2|many|TRBJ2-5
CASSLAGGHETQYF
TGTGCCAGCAGCTTAGCGGGAGGGCATGAGACCCAGTACTTC
>TRBD2|TRBV11-2|.|TRBJ2-1
CTGSPRGLAAYNEQFF
TGTACCGGCAGCCCTCGGGGACTAGCTGCCTACAATGAGCAGTTCTTC
>TRBD1|TRBV6-6|many|TRBJ2-3
CASSRDRATDTQYF
TGTGCCAGCAGTCGAGACAGGGCCACAGATACGCAGTATTTT
>TRBD2|TRBV12-3/TRBV12-4|.|TRBJ2-7
CASNPSGSSYEQYF
TGTGCCAGCAACCCTAGCGGGAGTTCCTACGAACAGTACTTC